This T cell receptor (beta chain) was captured in a study of T cell clusters in autoimmune cytopenias. Germline lookup yields CDR1 SEHNR and CDR2 FQNEAQ (reference sequence). The CDR3 contains 15 residues. TRB rearrangements were amplified by touch-down multiplex PCR with mixed TRB-A/B primers. TCRdb reanalyzed the multiplex PCR reads and collapses them to one entry per CDR3 protein, without DNA. Here the sample table reports about 11,000 distinct CDR3 sequences. TRB was amplified from about 260 ng of peripheral blood genomic DNA per sample. This sample also appeared in a second study, on T cell repertoires in aging, cancer and after chemotherapy. Turning to that study: Median generation probability rose over the chemotherapy interval in each cancer cohort, suggesting rebound thymic output.

This chain connects TRBV7-9 to TRBJ2-2; TCRdb proposes TRBD1, but this gene call is untestable without DNA. The sequence derives from a human donor in good health. The sequencing input was peripheral blood. The chain's CDR3 is CASSRDRLWTGELFF.